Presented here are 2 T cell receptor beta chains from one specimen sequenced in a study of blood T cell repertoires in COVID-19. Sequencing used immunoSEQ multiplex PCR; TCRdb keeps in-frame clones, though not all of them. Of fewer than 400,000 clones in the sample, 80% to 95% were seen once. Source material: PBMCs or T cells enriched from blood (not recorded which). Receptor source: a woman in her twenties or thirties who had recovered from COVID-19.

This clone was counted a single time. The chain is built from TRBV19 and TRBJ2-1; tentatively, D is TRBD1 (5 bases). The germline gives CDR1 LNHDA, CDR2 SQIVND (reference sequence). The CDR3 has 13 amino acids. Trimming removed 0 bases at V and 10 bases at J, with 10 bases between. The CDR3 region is CASSIDLDTEQFF. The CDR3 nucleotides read TGTGCCAGTAGTATAGATCTGGACACCGAGCAGTTCTTC.

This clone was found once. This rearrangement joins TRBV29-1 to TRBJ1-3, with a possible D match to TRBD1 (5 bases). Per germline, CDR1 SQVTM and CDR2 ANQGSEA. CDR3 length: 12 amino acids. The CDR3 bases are TGCAGTATTCTGACAGAAACAAACACCATATATTTT. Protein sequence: CSILTETNTIYF.